These 28 T cell receptor beta chains were all obtained from the same sample, sequenced in a study of Ad26.COV2.S vaccination and SARS-CoV-2 variants. The treatment here: around 19 received Ad26.COV2.S at low or high dose, single or two shots; about 5 received placebo; per-sample allocation not given. The investigators took samples on day 63 after the first vaccine or placebo injection. The table came from immunoSEQ multiplex PCR; TCRdb's copy has only in-frame clones and leaves some out. In the table there are roughly 330,000 clones, roughly 90% of which are singletons. The sequencing here drew on peripheral blood, taken in a trial of Ad26.COV2.S vaccine versus placebo. These receptor sequences come from a person between 18 and 65 years old who received the Ad26.COV2.S COVID-19 vaccine or a placebo.

For the CDR3, the DNA is TGCGCCAGCAGCCAAGCTTCGCGCGGGAGTGGGTTGGATACGCAGTATTTT. It is translated as CASSQASRGSGLDTQYF. The chain carries TRBV4-3 and TRBJ2-3, with 7 bases that match TRBD2. The CDR3 extends over 17 amino acids. V lost 1 base to trimming and J lost 6 bases; unmatched junction nucleotides: 13. The germline CDR1 and CDR2 sequences are LGHNA and YSLEER.

This chain links TRBV5-1 with TRBJ2-1; D uncertain. CDR1 and CDR2 (germline): SGHRS, YFSETQ. The CDR3 totals 15 residues. Trimming cost V 0 bases and J 1 base, with 8 bases left between them. The CDR3 nucleotides are TGCGCCAGCAGCTTGGACGGGCCGTCCTACAATGAGCAGTTCTTC. It translates to CASSLDGPSYNEQFF.

This chain's CDR3 is CASSFGGRETEAFF. The CDR3 DNA sequence: TGTGCCAGCAGCTTTGGGGGGAGGGAGACTGAAGCTTTCTTT. The J gene is TRBJ1-1, the V gene TRBV11-2; D possibly corresponds to TRBD1 (5 bases). The CDR3 covers 14 residues. CDR1 and CDR2 (germline): SGHAT, FQNNGV. V was trimmed by 3 bases and J by 5 bases, leaving 13 bases between them. Combining the CDR3 with reference TRBV11-2 and TRBJ1-1 gives the whole variable domain EAGVAQSPRYKIIEKRQSVAFWCNPISGHATLYWYQQILGQGPKLLIQFQNNGVVDDSQLPKDRFSAERLKGVDSTLKIQPAKLEDSAVYLCASSFGGRETEAFFGQGTRLTVV.

The chain is built from TRBV3-1 (or the pseudogene TRBV3-2) and TRBJ1-4; 7 bases match TRBD1. This CDR3 comprises 19 residues. J lost 3 bases, V lost 0 bases, and 13 bases had no gene match. Germline V CDR1 and CDR2: LGHDT, YNNKEL (reference sequence). The CDR3 sequence: CASSQDTTGYTFSNEKLFF. CDR3 bases: TGTGCCAGCAGCCAAGATACGACAGGGTATACGTTTTCTAATGAAAAACTGTTTTTT.

V and J are TRBV13 and TRBJ1-4; 8 bases agree with TRBD1. The CDR3 is made up of 16 amino acids. J was trimmed by 0 bases and V by 5 bases; bases with no gene match: 5. Germline CDR1 PRHDT, CDR2 FYEKMQ (reference sequence). The DNA of the CDR3 is TGTGCCAGCAGCGCGGACAGGGAGACAACTAATGAAAAACTGTTTTTT. Translated, it gives CASSADRETTNEKLFF.

The chain uses TRBV7-8 and TRBJ2-5; D is perhaps TRBD1 (5 bases). Germline assignment: CDR1 SGHVS and CDR2 FQNEAQ. The CDR3 extends over 17 amino acids. The V end was cut by 5 bases, the J end by 4 bases, with 23 bases between. The CDR3 here is CASSPTVKAGRGETQYF. The CDR3 DNA is TGTGCCAGCAGCCCGACCGTGAAGGCAGGAAGGGGAGAGACCCAGTACTTC.

The chain couples TRBV3-1 (or the pseudogene TRBV3-2) to TRBJ1-4; TRBD1 matches 12 bases. The length of the CDR3 is 19 residues. The germline V gene encodes CDR1 LGHDT and CDR2 YNNKEL (reference sequence). The ends lost 4 bases at V and 7 bases at J; junction bases unmatched: 16. The CDR3 bases are TGTGCCAGCAGCCCTAGGCATGCTGGGACAGGGGGCCGGGGTGAAAAACTGTTTTTT. Protein product: CASSPRHAGTGGRGEKLFF.

This clone occurred once. V is TRBV29-1 and J is TRBJ2-1; D might be TRBD2 (6 bases). CDR1 is SQVTM, CDR2 ANQGSEA, per germline. V was shortened by 3 bases and J by 4 bases, with 13 bases between the two germline ends. This CDR3 is 14 amino acids long. The CDR3 DNA sequence: TGCAGCGTTGAGAGAAGGGACTGGTACAATGAGCAGTTCTTC. Translation gives CSVERRDWYNEQFF.

The chain carries TRBV27 and TRBJ1-1; TRBD1 is a possible D gene (5 bases). The V end was cut by 4 bases, the J end by 1 base, with 13 bases between. This CDR3 contains 15 residues. Germline lookup yields CDR1 MNHEY and CDR2 SMNVEV (reference sequence). DNA of the CDR3: TGTGCCAGCAGTTCTCTCCCAGGGACGAACACTGAAGCTTTCTTT. Its protein product is CASSSLPGTNTEAFF.

The chain combines TRBV29-1 with TRBJ2-3, with TRBD2 matching over 8 bases. With V trimmed by 2 bases and J by 3 bases, 4 bases remained unmatched. This CDR3 is 14 amino acids long. Germline V CDR1 and CDR2: SQVTM, ANQGSEA. Here the CDR3 reads CSVESGGPTDTQYF. The CDR3 coding sequence is TGCAGCGTTGAATCGGGGGGGCCGACAGATACGCAGTATTTT.

The rearrangement joins TRBV3-1 (or the pseudogene TRBV3-2) to TRBJ2-7; D is possibly TRBD1 (6 bases). Germline CDR1 LGHDT, CDR2 YNNKEL (reference sequence). CDR3 length: 16 amino acids. V was trimmed by 2 bases and J by 0 bases, leaving 14 bases between them. Written as DNA, the CDR3 is TGTGCCAGCAGCCAAATCCCTCAGGGGCTCTCCTACGAGCAGTACGTC. This sequence encodes CASSQIPQGLSYEQYV.

The CDR3 DNA reads TGTGCCAGCAGCTTGGCGACAGTAAACACTGAAGCTTTCTTT. This codes for CASSLATVNTEAFF. This chain links TRBV5-4 with TRBJ1-1; D might be TRBD1 (5 bases). The CDR3 has 14 amino acids. The V gene's germline CDR1 is SGHNT and CDR2 YYREEE (reference sequence). Trimming pared 0 bases from V and 2 bases from J, leaving 8 bases between.

Concerning this clone itself: At the DNA level, this CDR3 is encoded by other sequences in the same sample as well. The V and J genes are TRBV6-5 and TRBJ1-1; D not certain. V lost 0 bases and J 5 bases, leaving 7 bases between the germline ends. Germline CDR1 is MNHEY and CDR2 is SVGAGI. The CDR3 extends over 13 amino acids. The CDR3 bases are TGTGCCAGCAGTTACTCGCCCGGAACTGAAGCTTTCTTT. Translated: CASSYSPGTEAFF.

The chain carries TRBV19 and TRBJ2-3; 8 nucleotides align to TRBD1. V was pared by 8 bases and J by 4 bases, with 11 bases of the junction left unmatched. Germline assignment: CDR1 LNHDA and CDR2 SQIVND (reference sequence). This CDR3 contains 15 residues. DNA for the CDR3: TGTGCCAGTCGCCGATACAGGGGGGATGCAGATACGCAGTATTTT. Its translation is CASRRYRGDADTQYF.

The rearrangement joins TRBV11-2 to TRBJ1-6; D may be TRBD1 (6 bases). The CDR3 has 15 residues. Trimming removed 5 bases from V and 19 bases from J, with 27 bases in between. In germline, CDR1 is SGHAT, CDR2 FQNNGV. The CDR3 DNA reads as TGTGCCAGCAGCCACCTTCTCCAGGGGCCCGACGGGAGGCACTTT. This gives the protein CASSHLLQGPDGRHF.

The chain couples TRBV6-5 to TRBJ1-1; 7 bases agree with TRBD1. The germline CDR1 and CDR2 sequences are MNHEY and SVGAGI. V shed 4 bases and J 0 bases; nucleotides not matched to a gene: 8. This CDR3 comprises 16 residues. The CDR3, as DNA: TGTGCCAGCAGTTTTCGGACAGGATGGATGAACACTGAAGCTTTCTTT. Residues: CASSFRTGWMNTEAFF.

This clone was detected a few times. The chain couples TRBV9 to TRBJ2-3, with 11 bases identical to TRBD2. This CDR3 spans 16 amino acids. CDR1 SGDLS and CDR2 YYNGEE come from the germline V gene. V shed 2 bases, J shed 7 bases, and the junction held 9 bases outside the gene matches. DNA for the CDR3: TGTGCCAGCAGCGTGTTTAGCGGGAGGGCCAAGAATACGCAGTATTTT. This gives the protein CASSVFSGRAKNTQYF. The whole variable domain, filled in from reference TRBV9 and TRBJ2-3, reads DSGVTQTPKHLITATGQRVTLRCSPRSGDLSVYWYQQSLDQGLQFLIQYYNGEERAKGNILERFSAQQFPDLHSELNLSSLELGDSALYFCASSVFSGRAKNTQYFGPGTRLTVL.

This chain uses TRBV7-3 with TRBJ1-1; TRBD1 agrees at 7 bases. Germline V lookup: CDR1 SGHTA, CDR2 FQGTGA. V lost 4 bases to trimming and J lost 2 bases; unmatched junction nucleotides: 1. The CDR3 has 13 residues. The CDR3 DNA reads as TGTGCCAGCAGCTGGGACAGAAACACTGAAGCTTTCTTT. Translation gives CASSWDRNTEAFF.

The chain combines TRBV13 with TRBJ2-5; 9 bases align to TRBD2. After removal of 5 bases from V and 6 bases from J, the junction contained 10 bases not matched to a gene. Germline V gives CDR1 PRHDT, CDR2 FYEKMQ (reference sequence). The CDR3 loop spans 15 amino acids. In DNA form, the CDR3 reads TGTGCCAGCAGCCAGGGGGGACTAGCTTTACAGACCCAGTACTTC. Translation gives CASSQGGLALQTQYF.

This sequence joins TRBV13 and TRBJ1-5; D uncertain. Germline assignment: CDR1 PRHDT and CDR2 FYEKMQ (reference sequence). The ends were cut back, 0 bases at V and 4 bases at J, with 7 bases in the middle. The CDR3 is 14 amino acids. The CDR3 nucleotides are TGTGCCAGCAGCTTAGGGGGCTGGAATCAGCCCCAGCATTTT. This encodes CASSLGGWNQPQHF.

This sequence joins TRBV4-3 and TRBJ2-1; 8 nucleotides align to TRBD2. Trimming at V came to 4 bases and at J to 7 bases, leaving 9 bases not matched to a gene. The CDR3 spans 15 residues. CDR1 and CDR2 (germline): LGHNA, YSLEER. CDR3: CASSPREGQDNEQFF. The CDR3 DNA follows: TGCGCCAGCAGCCCCCGGGAGGGGCAAGATAATGAGCAGTTCTTC.

V is TRBV7-6 and J is TRBJ1-1; D is ambiguous. With 1 base removed from V and 5 bases from J, the gap between germline ends came to 11 bases. This CDR3 is 14 amino acids long. CDR1 is SGHVS, CDR2 FNYEAQ, per germline. CDR3: CASSLEGWGTEAFF. The CDR3 DNA follows: TGTGCCAGCAGCTTAGAGGGATGGGGTACTGAAGCTTTCTTT.

The chain is built from TRBV3-1 (or the pseudogene TRBV3-2) and TRBJ2-1, with 15 nucleotides matching TRBD2. V shed 2 bases, J shed 3 bases, and the junction held 8 bases outside the gene matches. The germline gives CDR1 LGHDT, CDR2 YNNKEL (reference sequence). This CDR3 region has 19 residues. The CDR3 sequence is CASSQPNRTSGRVYNEQFF. CDR3 coding DNA: TGTGCCAGCAGCCAACCTAATCGGACTAGCGGGAGGGTCTACAATGAGCAGTTCTTC.

V and J are TRBV4-1 and TRBJ2-2; D is possibly TRBD1 (5 bases). The CDR3 extends over 14 amino acids. Trimming cost V 0 bases and J 7 bases, with 9 bases left between them. Germline CDR1 reads MGHRA; CDR2 reads YSYEKL. For the CDR3, the DNA is TGCGCCAGCAGCCAAGATTGGGGCGACGGGGAGCTGTTTTTT. It yields the protein CASSQDWGDGELFF.

The J gene is TRBJ1-5, the V gene TRBV27, with D perhaps TRBD1 (5 bases). Trimming pared 3 bases from V and 1 base from J, leaving 7 bases between. CDR1 and CDR2 from the germline V gene are MNHEY and SMNVEV (reference sequence). The CDR3 covers 14 residues. The CDR3 DNA reads TGTGCCAGCAGTTTGACAGTCAGCAATCAGCCCCAGCATTTT. Its translation is CASSLTVSNQPQHF.

V and J are TRBV12-3 or TRBV12-4 and TRBJ1-5; no reliable D call. Trimming left V 3 bases short and J 0 bases short, with 3 bases between. The CDR3 loop spans 13 amino acids. CDR3 region: CASSLTSNQPQHF. In nucleotides, the CDR3 is TGTGCCAGCAGTTTGACTAGCAATCAGCCCCAGCATTTT.

This chain links TRBV6-5 with TRBJ1-1, with a tentative D call TRBD1 (5 bases). The CDR3 consists of 15 residues. Germline CDR1 and CDR2: MNHEY and SVGAGI. V was trimmed by 3 bases and J by 2 bases, leaving 13 bases between them. This chain's CDR3 is CASSYGRGGNTEAFF. The CDR3 DNA sequence: TGTGCCAGCAGTTATGGTCGGGGGGGAAACACTGAAGCTTTCTTT.

This clone was seen a few times. The chain is built from TRBV15 and TRBJ1-2, with D tentatively TRBD1 (5 bases). The V end was cut by 2 bases, the J end by 4 bases, with 14 bases between. This CDR3 is 15 amino acids long. CDR1 and CDR2 from the germline V gene are LNHNV and YYDKDF (reference sequence). DNA of the CDR3: TGTGCCACCAGCAGACAGGGTTATCCCTCCTATGGCTACACCTTC. This translates into CATSRQGYPSYGYTF.